This T cell receptor beta chain was sequenced during a study of T-cell reconstitution after alpha-beta-depleted transplantation in children. The TCRbeta library incorporated unique molecular identifiers. TCRdb used MiXCR to reprocess the PCR reads, holding one entry per CDR3 protein. The sample yields a few hundred thousand distinct CDR3 sequences, 24% seen once. Comment on this clonotype: Antigen: not known.

Study-level findings and limits: By about two months after transplant, alpha-beta T cells reportedly arose from several hundred graft clones that had expanded. Day-60 TCRbeta diversity that was high in some patients was derived from surviving recipient T cells and thymic progenitors. By one year post-transplant, T-cell counts and diversity largely arose from T cells that were newly produced.

Germline V gives CDR1 DFQATT, CDR2 SNEGSKA (reference sequence). The CDR3 totals 12 residues. Trimming left V 3 bases short and J 2 bases short, with 8 bases between. The source of this sequence is a female patient between 2 and 15 years old who had a stem cell transplant for congenital amegakaryocytic thrombocytopenia, so the T cells may come from the graft donor. The sample was PBMCs, mostly from graft donor cells, taken 360 days after TCRalphabeta/CD19-depleted stem cell transplant. The chain couples TRBV20-1 to TRBJ2-7; D gene ambiguous. The CDR3 nucleotides are TGCAGTGCTAGTGTCTTCCCCTACGAGCAGTACTTC. It codes for CSASVFPYEQYF.